Following are 13 T cell receptor beta chains from one sample sequenced in a study of blood T cell repertoires in COVID-19. Profiling relied on immunoSEQ multiplex PCR, and the TCRdb table lists in-frame clones only, not all of them. The profile covers approximately 450,000 clones, with roughly nine tenths appearing a single time and under 2% taken by the ten largest. The sample taken for sequencing was PBMCs or T cells enriched from blood (not recorded which). The receptors stem from a woman under 30 with acute COVID-19.

The V gene is TRBV7-9, the J gene TRBJ1-2; TRBD1 matches 11 bases. V was clipped by 2 bases and J by 7 bases; unmatched bases: 3. Germline lookup yields CDR1 SEHNR and CDR2 FQNEAQ (reference sequence). The CDR3 covers 14 residues. The CDR3 spells CASSLPGQGVGYTF. The CDR3 DNA sequence: TGTGCCAGCAGCTTACCGGGACAGGGGGTTGGCTACACCTTC. The variable domain in full, with the rest retrieved from reference TRBV7-9 and TRBJ1-2, is DTGVSQNPRHKITKRGQNVTFRCDPISEHNRLYWYRQTLGQGPEFLTYFQNEAQLEKSRLLSDRFSAERPKGSFSTLEIQRTEQGDSAMYLCASSLPGQGVGYTFGSGTRLTVV.

This rearrangement joins TRBV7-3 to TRBJ2-3; D is unresolved. The CDR3 consists of 15 residues. Per the germline V gene, CDR1 is SGHTA and CDR2 is FQGTGA. Trimming left V 4 bases short and J 0 bases short, with 11 bases between. CDR3 nucleotides: TGTGCCAGCAGCTCATATACTACAAGCACAGATACGCAGTATTTT. Translating it yields CASSSYTTSTDTQYF.

This chain connects TRBV3-1 (or the pseudogene TRBV3-2) to TRBJ1-4; D remains unclear. V shed 0 bases and J shed 8 bases, with 13 bases lying between them. Germline CDR1 is LGHDT and CDR2 is YNNKEL (reference sequence). There are 15 residues in the CDR3. Here the CDR3 DNA reads TGTGCCAGCAGCCAAGATCACTGGGGAGGCGAAAAACTGTTTTTT. Its protein product is CASSQDHWGGEKLFF.

This clone was detected only once. The chain couples TRBV9 to TRBJ1-4; a weak D match, TRBD1 (6 bases). Trimming took off 4 bases at V and 5 bases at J, with 9 bases between the two ends. CDR1 is SGDLS, CDR2 YYNGEE, per germline. This CDR3 region has 13 residues. CDR3 DNA: TGTGCCAGCAGCAGGACAGTAAATGAAAAACTGTTTTTT. Amino acid sequence: CASSRTVNEKLFF.

The V call is TRBV6-5, the J call TRBJ1-1; 7 bases are a match to TRBD1. The germline V gene has CDR1 MNHEY and CDR2 SVGAGI. V lost 5 bases to trimming and J lost 6 bases; unmatched junction nucleotides: 3. The CDR3 length is 12 residues. CDR3: CASSTTGSEAFF. For the CDR3, the DNA is TGTGCCAGCAGTACGACAGGGTCTGAAGCTTTCTTT.

The J gene is TRBJ1-1, the V gene TRBV7-9, with 8 bases lining up with TRBD1. Per the germline V gene, CDR1 is SEHNR and CDR2 is FQNEAQ (reference sequence). V shed 5 bases, J shed 4 bases, and the junction held 6 bases outside the gene matches. CDR3 length equals 14 residues. Here the CDR3 DNA reads TGTGCCAGCAGCCAGGTCGACAGGGGCACTGAAGCTTTCTTT. Translating it yields CASSQVDRGTEAFF.

The chain combines TRBV12-3 or TRBV12-4 with TRBJ2-7; possibly TRBD1 for D (6 bases). V was cut by 5 bases and J by 5 bases, with 13 bases left in between. The CDR3 totals 13 residues. CDR3: CASSPPTGNEQYF. CDR3 nucleotides: TGTGCCAGCAGTCCACCTACAGGGAACGAGCAGTACTTC.

This chain uses TRBV7-9 with TRBJ2-7; 9 nucleotides match TRBD1. Trimming cost V 1 base and J 5 bases; bases outside gene matches: 3. Looked up from germline, CDR1 is SEHNR and CDR2 is FQNEAQ (reference sequence). This CDR3 comprises 14 residues. This CDR3 reads CASSLDRGRNEQYF. CDR3 DNA: TGTGCCAGCAGCTTAGACAGGGGGCGGAACGAGCAGTACTTC.

The J gene is TRBJ1-6, the V gene TRBV6-2 or TRBV6-3, with 8 bases aligning to TRBD1. Per the germline V gene, CDR1 is MNHEY and CDR2 is SVGEGT. Losses at the gene ends were 4 bases for V and 10 bases for J; bases not matched to a gene: 12. The CDR3 runs to 16 residues. CDR3 sequence (DNA): TGTGCCAGCAGTTTATCGGGGACAGGAAACTGGTCACCCCTCCACTTT. This translates into CASSLSGTGNWSPLHF.

J is TRBJ2-5 and V is TRBV5-4; the match to TRBD1 covers 9 bases. Germline V gene lookup returns CDR1 SGHNT and CDR2 YYREEE (reference sequence). The CDR3 covers 16 residues. After removal of 0 bases from V and 3 bases from J, the junction contained 6 bases not matched to a gene. The CDR3 sequence is CASSLDVRTGEETQYF. CDR3 DNA: TGTGCCAGCAGCTTGGATGTTAGGACAGGGGAAGAGACCCAGTACTTC.

V and J are TRBV7-9 and TRBJ2-5; TRBD1 matches at 9 bases. There are 14 residues in the CDR3. CDR1 is SEHNR, CDR2 FQNEAQ, per germline (reference sequence). The J segment lost 5 bases and the V segment lost 4 bases, leaving 5 bases of the junction unmatched. CDR3: CASSWGQGGETQYF. In nucleotides, the CDR3 is TGTGCCAGCAGCTGGGGACAGGGTGGGGAGACCCAGTACTTC.

The sample holds one count of this clone. J is TRBJ1-6 and V is TRBV11-2, with 8 bases that match TRBD1. The ends lost 4 bases at V and 10 bases at J; junction bases unmatched: 6. The length of the CDR3 is 14 residues. Germline lookup yields CDR1 SGHAT and CDR2 FQNNGV. CDR3 region: CASSSGQVRSPLHF. The CDR3 nucleotides are TGTGCCAGCAGCTCGGGACAGGTCCGGTCACCCCTCCACTTT.

The V gene is TRBV9, the J gene TRBJ2-1, with 7 bases that match TRBD2. The V gene end was trimmed by 4 bases and the J gene end by 0 bases; junction bases not matched to a gene: 7. This CDR3 has 16 residues. Looked up from germline, CDR1 is SGDLS and CDR2 is YYNGEE. The CDR3, as DNA: TGTGCCAGCAGCCACACGAGGACTAGCTCCTACAATGAGCAGTTCTTC. This translates into CASSHTRTSSYNEQFF.